These 21 T cell receptor beta chains were sequenced from one sample in a study of blood T cell repertoires in COVID-19. TCRdb keeps only in-frame clones here, not all; method: immunoSEQ multiplex PCR. The sample holds roughly 230,000 clones, more than 65% seen once. What was sequenced was peripheral blood. These receptor sequences come from an elderly woman with acute or convalescent COVID-19.

The gene calls are TRBV2 and TRBJ2-7; D unresolved. There are 11 residues in the CDR3. Trimming shortened V by 5 bases and J by 6 bases, and 8 bases separated the two germline ends. The germline gives CDR1 SNHLY, CDR2 FYNNEI. In nucleotides, the CDR3 is TGTGCCAGCAGTACACACAGCGAGCAGTACTTC. It yields the protein CASSTHSEQYF.

The chain joins TRBV5-5 to TRBJ1-5, with 11 positions matching TRBD1. From germline, CDR1 is SGHKS and CDR2 YYEKEE (reference sequence). The CDR3 covers 14 residues. Trimming took 3 bases from V and 8 from J; bases not matched to a gene: 4. CDR3 DNA: TGTGCCAGCAGCTCAGGACAGGGGGCTAAGCCCCAGCATTTT. As protein: CASSSGQGAKPQHF.

This chain links TRBV6-4 with TRBJ1-3, with D unclear. This CDR3 comprises 17 residues. Germline assignment: CDR1 MRHNA and CDR2 SNTAGT. Deletions cut 6 bases from V and 2 bases from J, with 20 bases between. CDR3 loop: CASRAPGLSDPGNTIYF. As DNA, the CDR3 is TGTGCCAGCAGGGCCCCTGGGCTATCCGATCCTGGAAACACCATATATTTT.

The rearrangement uses TRBV7-2 and TRBJ2-5, with TRBD1 matching over 7 bases. The germline V gene encodes CDR1 SGHTA and CDR2 FQGNSA. V shed 4 bases and J 9 bases; nucleotides not matched to a gene: 11. The CDR3 extends over 14 amino acids. CDR3 bases: TGTGCCAGCAGCTCCCAGGGGGTGGGTGAGGCCCAGTACTTC. Encoded protein: CASSSQGVGEAQYF.

The chain carries TRBV9 and TRBJ2-2; a weak D match, TRBD2 (5 bases). There are 15 residues in the CDR3. CDR1 SGDLS and CDR2 YYNGEE come from the germline V gene. V dropped 0 bases and J dropped 0 bases, with 6 bases sitting between them. The CDR3 DNA reads TGTGCCAGCAGCGTAGACGGGGCGAACACCGGGGAGCTGTTTTTT. Protein sequence: CASSVDGANTGELFF.

The genes are TRBV9 and TRBJ1-1, with TRBD1 matching 7 bases. The CDR3 has 14 residues. V shed 2 bases and J 3 bases; nucleotides not matched to a gene: 4. Germline V gene sequence: CDR1 SGDLS, CDR2 YYNGEE. CDR3 in DNA: TGTGCCAGCAGCGTGCAGGGGGTAGACACTGAAGCTTTCTTT. Translating gives CASSVQGVDTEAFF.

This clone was picked up one time. The chain is built from TRBV18 and TRBJ1-2; 7 bases map to TRBD1. Germline V gene sequence: CDR1 KGHSH, CDR2 LQKENI. With V trimmed by 4 bases and J by 4 bases, 12 bases remained unmatched. The CDR3 contains 16 residues. The CDR3 coding sequence is TGTGCCAGCTCACAGAGTCCCCAGCAGGGGGGCTATGGCTACACCTTC. Protein: CASSQSPQQGGYGYTF.

CDR3 residues: CASSLGKGGYSNQPQHF. The CDR3 bases are TGTGCCAGCAGCTTGGGGAAGGGGGGGTATAGCAATCAGCCCCAGCATTTT. The chain uses TRBV7-9 and TRBJ1-5; a possible D gene is TRBD1 (6 bases). V shed 3 bases and J shed 0 bases, with 15 bases lying between them. The V gene's germline CDR1 is SEHNR and CDR2 FQNEAQ (reference sequence). This CDR3 is built from 17 residues.

This clone was detected only once. The chain recombines TRBV3-1 (or the pseudogene TRBV3-2) with TRBJ2-2, with 9 bases that match TRBD1. The J segment lost 7 bases and the V segment lost 3 bases, leaving 9 bases of the junction unmatched. The CDR3 has 16 amino acids. Germline-derived CDR1 and CDR2 are LGHDT and YNNKEL (reference sequence). The CDR3 DNA reads as TGTGCCAGCAGCCATGCCGGGACAGGGTTTGTCGGGGAGCTGTTTTTT. Translating it yields CASSHAGTGFVGELFF.

The chain joins TRBV6-5 to TRBJ1-1; D might be TRBD1 (5 bases). V lost 8 bases, J lost 7 bases, and 14 bases lay in between. Germline V gives CDR1 MNHEY, CDR2 SVGAGI. This CDR3 is built from 12 residues. In DNA form, the CDR3 reads TGTGCCAGCCAAGGCAGGACAATTGAAGCTTTCTTT. It translates to CASQGRTIEAFF.

This clone has only a few counts. The rearrangement uses TRBV9 and TRBJ1-1; tentative D call: TRBD1 (5 bases). Between the trimmed V and J ends, which lost 0 bases and 1 base, there was a span of 10 bases. The CDR3 is 15 residues long. Germline V gene sequence: CDR1 SGDLS, CDR2 YYNGEE. This CDR3 reads CASSVVGGKNTEAFF. CDR3 DNA sequence: TGTGCCAGCAGCGTAGTTGGGGGGAAGAACACTGAAGCTTTCTTT.

The rearrangement links TRBV7-6 to TRBJ2-2; 9 bases are a match to TRBD1. J lost 4 bases, V lost 5 bases, and 11 bases had no gene match. CDR1 is SGHVS and CDR2 is FNYEAQ in the germline V gene. The CDR3 is 17 amino acids. The CDR3 loop reads CASSPLLGTGRTGELFF. The CDR3 DNA sequence: TGTGCCAGCAGCCCGCTCTTAGGGACAGGGCGCACCGGGGAGCTGTTTTTT.

There are a few counts of this clone. The J gene is TRBJ2-2, the V gene TRBV23-1, with 10 positions matching TRBD1. TRBV23-1 is an ORF, and what it does is uncertain. CDR3 length: 21 amino acids. V gave up 6 bases and J gave up 1 base; unmatched junction bases: 20. The CDR3 protein is CASSLNHIKGQGTGNTGELFF. CDR3 nucleotide sequence: TGCGCCAGCAGCCTCAATCATATCAAGGGACAGGGGACGGGGAACACCGGGGAGCTGTTTTTT.

The V and J genes are TRBV5-1 and TRBJ1-5; D ambiguous. Germline CDR1 and CDR2: SGHRS and YFSETQ. V was pared by 0 bases and J by 6 bases, with 7 bases between. CDR3 size: 13 residues. In nucleotides, the CDR3 is TGCGCCAGCAGCTTGGGGTCCGGTCAGCCCCAGCATTTT. This encodes CASSLGSGQPQHF.

This clone was detected once. The chain is built from TRBV28 and TRBJ1-5; D is perhaps TRBD1 (6 bases). The CDR3 totals 15 residues. V dropped 5 bases and J dropped 4 bases, with 15 bases sitting between them. Germline CDR1 is MDHEN and CDR2 is SYDVKM. The CDR3 DNA reads TGTGCCAGCAGTCAAGGGGGTAACCCGAATCAGCCCCAGCATTTT. Its translation is CASSQGGNPNQPQHF.

The chain is built from TRBV29-1 and TRBJ2-7; D uncertain. CDR1 SQVTM and CDR2 ANQGSEA come from the germline V gene. This CDR3 region has 12 residues. V dropped 4 bases and J dropped 0 bases, with 7 bases sitting between them. The CDR3 protein is CSVAAVSYEQYF. The CDR3 DNA reads TGCAGCGTTGCTGCAGTCTCCTACGAGCAGTACTTC.

The J gene is TRBJ2-5, the V gene TRBV2; weak D call: TRBD1 (6 bases). The CDR3 sequence is 13 residues long. CDR1 and CDR2 from the germline V gene are SNHLY and FYNNEI. Deletions cut 2 bases from V and 2 bases from J, with 6 bases between. The CDR3 nucleotides are TGTGCCAGCAGTGAACAGGGGCAAGAGACCCAGTACTTC. This translates into CASSEQGQETQYF. Using reference TRBV2 and TRBJ2-5 for the parts outside the CDR3, the full variable domain is EPEVTQTPSHQVTQMGQEVILRCVPISNHLYFYWYRQILGQKVEFLVSFYNNEISEKSEIFDDQFSVERPDGSNFTLKIRSTKLEDSAMYFCASSEQGQETQYFGPGTRLLVL.

The V call is TRBV5-8, the J call TRBJ1-4; 7 bases are a match to TRBD1. The germline V gene encodes CDR1 SGHTS and CDR2 YDEGEE. The CDR3 contains 16 residues. V lost 7 bases and J lost 7; bases outside the gene matches: 16. The CDR3 DNA follows: TGTGCCAGCTACGACAGGGTGGGGGCAGGCGGTGAAAAACTGTTTTTT. This sequence encodes CASYDRVGAGGEKLFF.

The rearrangement links TRBV28 to TRBJ2-1, with TRBD2 matching over 9 bases. Looked up from germline, CDR1 is MDHEN and CDR2 is SYDVKM. The CDR3 is made up of 13 amino acids. Trimming removed 7 bases from V and 6 bases from J; junction bases left unmatched: 4. The CDR3: CASTGTSLNEQFF. CDR3 nucleotides: TGTGCCAGCACCGGGACTAGCCTCAATGAGCAGTTCTTC.

This clone turned up a few times. The genes are TRBV14 and TRBJ1-5, with 7 bases fitting TRBD1. The CDR3 has 14 amino acids. Losses at the gene ends were 1 base for V and 6 bases for J; bases not matched to a gene: 3. Looked up from germline, CDR1 is SGHDN and CDR2 is FVKESK. The CDR3 DNA is TGTGCCAGCAGCCAAGCGGGGACAGCTCAGCCCCAGCATTTT. This sequence encodes CASSQAGTAQPQHF. The whole variable domain, filled in from reference TRBV14 and TRBJ1-5, reads EAGVTQFPSHSVIEKGQTVTLRCDPISGHDNLYWYRRVMGKEIKFLLHFVKESKQDESGMPNNRFLAERTGGTYSTLKVQPAELEDSGVYFCASSQAGTAQPQHFGDGTRLSIL.

This chain uses TRBV25-1 with TRBJ1-2; D is unresolved. The CDR3 loop spans 13 amino acids. CDR1 MGHDK and CDR2 SYGVNS come from the germline V gene. V was clipped by 1 base and J by 4 bases, with 7 bases between them. For the CDR3, the DNA is TGTGCCAGCAGTGAATCCTCTCGCTATGGCTACACCTTC. As protein: CASSESSRYGYTF.